The 25 T cell receptor beta chains listed next were all sequenced from one sample in a study of blood T cell repertoires in COVID-19. Assay: immunoSEQ multiplex PCR; the TCRdb copy retains only in-frame clones and omits some. The data show 90,000 or so clones, 72% seen once. The sequenced sample was peripheral blood. The receptor source for this set is a woman aged 55-70 years in a cohort sampled during active or convalescent COVID-19.

This clone was seen a single time. In nucleotides, the CDR3 is TGTGCCAGCAGCTTGGAACAGTATAAGAACACTGAAGCTTTCTTT. Residues: CASSLEQYKNTEAFF. The V gene is TRBV5-4, the J gene TRBJ1-1; D gene unclear. V lost 0 bases to trimming and J lost 1 base, with 10 bases between them. This CDR3 has 15 residues. CDR1 and CDR2 (germline): SGHNT, YYREEE (reference sequence).

The rearrangement links TRBV6-6 to TRBJ1-5, with 9 bases matching TRBD1. Looked up from germline, CDR1 is MNHNY and CDR2 is SVGAGI (reference sequence). This CDR3 comprises 17 residues. After removal of 5 bases from V and 5 bases from J, the junction contained 13 bases not matched to a gene. The CDR3 sequence is CASSPGTGKVSDQPQHF. The DNA of the CDR3 is TGTGCCAGCAGTCCCGGGACAGGGAAGGTCTCAGATCAGCCCCAGCATTTT.

This chain links TRBV11-3 with TRBJ2-1; 8 bases agree with TRBD2. This CDR3 has 17 amino acids. Germline CDR1 and CDR2: SGHNT and YENEEA. Trimming cost V 1 base and J 7 bases; bases outside gene matches: 12. CDR3 amino acids: CASSLGPRGLGLNEQFF. Written as DNA, the CDR3 is TGTGCCAGCAGCTTAGGCCCCAGGGGACTAGGCTTGAATGAGCAGTTCTTC.

This clone was picked up one time. The V and J genes are TRBV18 and TRBJ1-1, with D tentatively TRBD1 (5 bases). Germline V gene data show CDR1 as KGHSH and CDR2 as LQKENI. Trimming shortened V by 5 bases and J by 6 bases, and 13 bases separated the two germline ends. The CDR3 covers 13 residues. The DNA for the CDR3 is TGTGCCAGCTCATCAGGTCCGGGGGCTGAAGCTTTCTTT. This encodes CASSSGPGAEAFF.

This clone was seen a handful of times. The chain recombines TRBV4-2 with TRBJ1-4; tentatively, D is TRBD1 (6 bases). The V end was cut by 1 base, the J end by 7 bases, with 16 bases between. The CDR3 is 16 amino acids. The germline V gene encodes CDR1 LGHNA and CDR2 YNFKEQ. The CDR3 region has the DNA TGTGCCAGCAGCCAAGGGGGGGGGCGAGCGGGTGAAAAACTGTTTTTT. It specifies CASSQGGGRAGEKLFF.

This chain links TRBV29-1 with TRBJ2-7; 9 nucleotides line up with TRBD1. This CDR3 is 14 amino acids long. The V gene's germline CDR1 is SQVTM and CDR2 ANQGSEA. V dropped 6 bases and J dropped 6; count of bases not matched to a gene: 12. CDR3 loop: CSVPGQGSLSEQYF. The DNA of the CDR3 is TGCAGCGTCCCGGGACAGGGCTCACTAAGCGAGCAGTACTTC.

This sequence joins TRBV10-3 and TRBJ1-2; tentatively, D is TRBD1 (6 bases). Between the trimmed V and J ends, which lost 4 bases and 5 bases, there was a span of 8 bases. This CDR3 spans 12 amino acids. In germline, CDR1 is ENHRY, CDR2 SYGVKD. CDR3 residues: CAISVQGYGYTF. The CDR3 nucleotides read TGTGCCATCAGTGTCCAGGGGTATGGCTACACCTTC.

This clone came up once. This sequence joins TRBV5-1 and TRBJ1-1; 9 nucleotides match TRBD1. J was trimmed by 4 bases and V by 4 bases; bases with no gene match: 17. CDR1 is SGHRS, CDR2 YFSETQ, per germline. The CDR3 is made up of 18 amino acids. CDR3 sequence: CASSQEAQGQGWFTEAFF. The CDR3 coding sequence is TGCGCCAGCAGCCAGGAGGCTCAGGGACAGGGCTGGTTCACTGAAGCTTTCTTT.

CDR3 sequence reads: CASSLARGGTQYF. The CDR3 nucleotides read TGTGCCAGCAGCTTAGCAAGGGGGGGTACGCAGTATTTT. This sequence joins TRBV7-2 and TRBJ2-3; TRBD2 might be the D (7 bases). This CDR3 has 13 amino acids. Trimming cost V 0 bases and J 8 bases, with 9 bases left between them. The germline V gene has CDR1 SGHTA and CDR2 FQGNSA.

The V call is TRBV9, the J call TRBJ2-3; 11 bases agree with TRBD2. CDR3 length equals 19 residues. The germline CDR1 and CDR2 sequences are SGDLS and YYNGEE. The V gene end was trimmed by 2 bases and the J gene end by 0 bases; junction bases not matched to a gene: 11. The CDR3 protein is CASSVSTSGGSYSTDTQYF. The CDR3 DNA follows: TGTGCCAGCAGCGTCTCAACTAGCGGGGGTTCCTATAGCACAGATACGCAGTATTTT.

This clone was observed a few times. The CDR3 sequence: CASSPQGSYTF. Here the CDR3 DNA reads TGTGCCAGCAGCCCGCAGGGTAGCTACACCTTC. The chain employs TRBV7-8 and TRBJ1-2, with a weak D call TRBD1 (5 bases). Germline V gene data show CDR1 as SGHVS and CDR2 as FQNEAQ. The CDR3 extends over 11 amino acids. The ends were cut back, 5 bases at V and 9 bases at J, with 10 bases in the middle. Using reference TRBV7-8 and TRBJ1-2 for the parts outside the CDR3, the full variable domain is GAGVSQSPRYKVAKRGQDVALRCDPISGHVSLFWYQQALGQGPEFLTYFQNEAQLDKSGLPSDRFFAERPEGSVSTLKIQRTQQEDSAVYLCASSPQGSYTFGSGTRLTVV.

The rearrangement joins TRBV27 to TRBJ1-5; TRBD1 agrees at 9 bases. Trimming at V came to 1 base and at J to 1 base, leaving 8 bases not matched to a gene. The CDR3 spans 18 residues. CDR1 is MNHEY and CDR2 is SMNVEV in the germline V gene (reference sequence). In DNA, the CDR3 is TGTGCCAGCAGTTTATTTCCGGACAGGGGAAGGAGCAATCAGCCCCAGCATTTT. Encoded protein: CASSLFPDRGRSNQPQHF.

The chain carries TRBV12-3 or TRBV12-4 and TRBJ1-5, with D hard to call. CDR3 size: 12 residues. The V end was cut by 6 bases, the J end by 4 bases, with 7 bases between. CDR3 amino acids: CASSHRNQPQHF. The DNA of the CDR3 is TGTGCCAGCAGCCATAGAAATCAGCCCCAGCATTTT.

CDR3 bases: TGTGCCAGCAGTGCAGCGTATAATTCACCCCTCCACTTT. Its translation: CASSAAYNSPLHF. V and J are TRBV5-6 and TRBJ1-6; D is unclear. This CDR3 is 13 amino acids long. V dropped 5 bases and J dropped 4 bases, with 7 bases sitting between them. Germline values: CDR1 SGHDT, CDR2 YYEEEE. The complete variable domain, with remaining parts taken from reference TRBV5-6 and TRBJ1-6, reads DAGVTQSPTHLIKTRGQQVTLRCSPKSGHDTVSWYQQALGQGPQFIFQYYEEEERQRGNFPDRFSGHQFPNYSSELNVNALLLGDSALYLCASSAAYNSPLHFGNGTRLTVT.

V is TRBV27 and J is TRBJ1-2; D gene ambiguous. The germline V gene encodes CDR1 MNHEY and CDR2 SMNVEV (reference sequence). Trimming cost V 5 bases and J 4 bases, with 20 bases left between them. This CDR3 spans 16 amino acids. CDR3 in amino acids: CASSPFSPPLSYGYTF. In DNA, the CDR3 is TGTGCCAGCAGTCCCTTTTCCCCCCCGCTAAGCTATGGCTACACCTTC.

DNA of the CDR3: TGTGCCAGCTCACCACCGTCTGCGGAGCTCATAAGCACAGATACGCAGTATTTT. It is translated as CASSPPSAELISTDTQYF. The V call is TRBV18, the J call TRBJ2-3; no clear D. Germline lookup yields CDR1 KGHSH and CDR2 LQKENI. V gave up 0 bases and J gave up 0 bases, with 16 bases separating them. This CDR3 comprises 18 residues. Full variable domain (remainder filled in from reference TRBV18 and TRBJ2-3): NAGVMQNPRHLVRRRGQEARLRCSPMKGHSHVYWYRQLPEEGLKFMVYLQKENIIDESGMPKERFSAEFPKEGPSILRIQQVVRGDSAAYFCASSPPSAELISTDTQYFGPGTRLTVL.

The CDR3 region is CASSQGRIRSGNTEAFF. CDR3 nucleotides: TGCGCCAGCAGCCAGGGTAGAATTAGGTCGGGGAACACTGAAGCTTTCTTT. The J gene is TRBJ1-1, the V gene TRBV10-1; tentatively, D is TRBD1 (5 bases). Trimming took off 6 bases at V and 1 base at J, with 21 bases between the two ends. The CDR3 runs to 17 residues. Germline assignment: CDR1 WNHNN and CDR2 SYGVQD (reference sequence).

This clone was counted between two and nine times. The rearrangement links TRBV19 to TRBJ1-5; 9 positions match TRBD1. The V gene's germline CDR1 is LNHDA and CDR2 SQIVND (reference sequence). The CDR3 contains 13 residues. V lost 6 bases and J lost 6; bases outside the gene matches: 3. This chain's CDR3 is CASRQGAAQPQHF. CDR3 coding DNA: TGTGCCAGTAGACAGGGGGCGGCTCAGCCCCAGCATTTT.

A single count supports this clone. The V and J genes are TRBV19 and TRBJ2-5; 8 bases are a match to TRBD1. V was clipped by 5 bases and J by 4 bases; unmatched bases: 9. The CDR3 sequence is 15 residues long. Germline CDR1 is LNHDA and CDR2 is SQIVND (reference sequence). CDR3 DNA sequence: TGTGCCAGTAGTTCCCGGACAGGGCGAGGAGAGACCCAGTACTTC. This encodes CASSSRTGRGETQYF.

The V gene is TRBV6-5, the J gene TRBJ1-4; tentatively, D is TRBD1 (5 bases). This CDR3 has 14 residues. V lost 2 bases and J 5 bases, leaving 9 bases between the germline ends. The germline CDR1 and CDR2 sequences are MNHEY and SVGAGI. CDR3 DNA: TGTGCCAGCAGTTACAACCGGGGGAATGAAAAACTGTTTTTT. Translation gives CASSYNRGNEKLFF.

This clone was found a few times. At the DNA level, this CDR3 is encoded by other sequences in the same sample as well. The chain carries TRBV11-2 and TRBJ2-7; 7 nucleotides line up with TRBD1. V was clipped by 5 bases and J by 0 bases; unmatched bases: 7. The CDR3 contains 15 residues. Germline CDR1 and CDR2: SGHAT and FQNNGV. The DNA of the CDR3 is TGTGCCAGCAGCGTCCGAAGACAGGGCTCCTACGAGCAGTACTTC. This translates into CASSVRRQGSYEQYF. Supplemented by reference TRBV11-2 and TRBJ2-7, the full variable domain reads EAGVAQSPRYKIIEKRQSVAFWCNPISGHATLYWYQQILGQGPKLLIQFQNNGVVDDSQLPKDRFSAERLKGVDSTLKIQPAKLEDSAVYLCASSVRRQGSYEQYFGPGTRLTVT.

This clone was found a few times. The rearrangement uses TRBV28 and TRBJ2-5; a weak D match, TRBD1 (5 bases). Germline V gene sequence: CDR1 MDHEN, CDR2 SYDVKM. V dropped 0 bases and J dropped 3 bases, with 8 bases sitting between them. The CDR3 has 14 amino acids. CDR3 in amino acids: CASSLWSREETQYF. In DNA, the CDR3 is TGTGCCAGCAGTTTATGGTCCAGGGAAGAGACCCAGTACTTC. Looking up the rest from reference TRBV28 and TRBJ2-5 gives the full variable domain: DVKVTQSSRYLVKRTGEKVFLECVQDMDHENMFWYRQDPGLGLRLIYFSYDVKMKEKGDIPEGYSVSREKKERFSLILESASTNQTSMYLCASSLWSREETQYFGPGTRLLVL.

The genes are TRBV18 and TRBJ1-2; the match to TRBD1 covers 8 bases. There are 15 residues in the CDR3. V lost 3 bases, J lost 6 bases, and 9 bases stayed unmatched. Per germline, CDR1 KGHSH and CDR2 LQKENI. For the CDR3, the DNA is TGTGCCAGCTCACCGTTAAGAGGACAGGGCCATGGCTACACCTTC. Translated, it gives CASSPLRGQGHGYTF.

In DNA form, the CDR3 reads TGTGCCAGCAGCCTAGCCCAGGGTACAGATACGCAGTATTTT. Translation: CASSLAQGTDTQYF. This chain connects TRBV3-1 (or the pseudogene TRBV3-2) to TRBJ2-3; the D gene is possibly TRBD1 (5 bases). Germline assignment: CDR1 LGHDT and CDR2 YNNKEL (reference sequence). The V gene lost 4 bases and the J gene lost 3 bases, with 11 bases spanning the gap. The CDR3 covers 14 residues.

This chain links TRBV4-1 with TRBJ2-2; D is undetermined. The CDR3 is 15 residues long. Per germline, CDR1 MGHRA and CDR2 YSYEKL. The V and J ends lost 1 base and 1 base respectively, with 7 bases between them. CDR3 bases: TGCGCCAGCAGCCAAGGTTTCGGGAACACCGGGGAGCTGTTTTTT. Translation: CASSQGFGNTGELFF.